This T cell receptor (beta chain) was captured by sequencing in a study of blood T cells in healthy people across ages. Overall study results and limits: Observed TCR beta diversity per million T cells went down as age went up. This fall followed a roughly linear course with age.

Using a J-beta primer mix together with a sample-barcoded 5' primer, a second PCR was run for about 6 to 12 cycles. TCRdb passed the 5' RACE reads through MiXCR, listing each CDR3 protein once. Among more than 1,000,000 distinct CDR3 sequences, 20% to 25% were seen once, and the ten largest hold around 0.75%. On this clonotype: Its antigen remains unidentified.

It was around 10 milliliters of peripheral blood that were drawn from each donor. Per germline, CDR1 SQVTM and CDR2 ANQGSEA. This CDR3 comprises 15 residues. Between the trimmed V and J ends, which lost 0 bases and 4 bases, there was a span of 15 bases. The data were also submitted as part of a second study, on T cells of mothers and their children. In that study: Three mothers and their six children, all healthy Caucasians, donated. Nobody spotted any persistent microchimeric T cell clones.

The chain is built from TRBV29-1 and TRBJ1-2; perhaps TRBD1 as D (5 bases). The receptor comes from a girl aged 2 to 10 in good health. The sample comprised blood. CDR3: CSVEDSRGSAYGYTF. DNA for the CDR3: TGCAGCGTTGAAGATTCACGGGGGTCGGCCTATGGCTACACCTTC. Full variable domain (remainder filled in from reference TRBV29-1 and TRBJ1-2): SAVISQKPSRDICQRGTSLTIQCQVDSQVTMMFWYRQQPGQSLTLIATANQGSEATYESGFVIDKFPISRPNLTFSTLTVSNMSPEDSSIYLCSVEDSRGSAYGYTFGSGTRLTVV.